This TCR beta chain came from a study of blood T cells in healthy people across ages. With regard to this clonotype: The target antigen is unknown.

Germline V CDR1 and CDR2: DFQATT, SNEGSKA (reference sequence). This CDR3 contains 12 residues. V was trimmed by 2 bases and J by 12 bases, leaving 14 bases between them. Study-wide results and caveats: Diversity of TCR beta per million T cells declined in a roughly linear way with age. Both higher diversity and more naive CD4+ cells marked long-lived donors when set against aged donors. Diversity estimates drawn from one million T cells were deemed underestimates.

Using a J-beta primer mix together with a sample-barcoded 5' primer, a second PCR was run for roughly 6 to 11 cycles. CDR3-containing paired-end reads numbering at least 2.5 million came from each sample. One entry per CDR3 protein, called by TCRdb with MiXCR from the 5' RACE reads. Of some 1.4 million distinct CDR3 sequences in the sample, around two fifths are singletons; the top ten hold 6.5% to 10%. The rearrangement joins TRBV20-1 to TRBJ2-1; maybe TRBD2 (6 bases). This TCR was recovered from a woman aged 18-30 years in good health. The sample consisted of blood. In DNA form, the CDR3 reads TGCAGTGCTAGAAGGTCAGGGACTGGGCAGTTCTTC. Its protein product is CSARRSGTGQFF.